The clone carrying this T cell receptor beta chain occurred many times. This sample was taken from a study of T cells in Graves' hyperthyroidism and ophthalmopathy. Amplified TCR beta CDR3 regions derived from RNA transcripts. The HTBI primer set drove a first-round RT-PCR of the TCR CDR3. TCRdb reanalysed the multiplex PCR reads using MiXCR and keeps one entry per CDR3 protein. The table shows about 480,000 distinct CDR3 sequences, with around 14% occurring only once. Per the germline V gene, CDR1 is SGHRS and CDR2 is YFSETQ. The CDR3 is 13 residues long. V dropped 4 bases and J dropped 5 bases, with 9 bases sitting between them.

The receptor was derived from a woman aged 18-29 years with Graves' hyperthyroidism. This chain connects TRBV5-1 to TRBJ2-2; D is uncertain. Sequenced: blood. CDR3 region: CASSISITGELFF. The CDR3 bases are TGCGCCAGCAGCATCTCTATAACCGGGGAGCTGTTTTTT.